The present T cell receptor (beta chain) was sequenced within a study of post-analysis software for immune sequencing data. At the level of the study: Recorded disease courses covered relapsing-remitting, secondary progressive and progressive-relapsing multiple sclerosis. Some patients had no subtype annotation.

The authors incorporated unique molecular identifiers into the TCR beta cDNA libraries. Each CDR3 protein is one row after TCRdb ran MiXCR on the PCR reads. Of roughly 670,000 distinct CDR3 sequences in the sample, 55% to 70% are singletons; the top ten hold approximately 10%. The study, taken as a whole, reports: Samples from a shared batch, those prepared together, strongly co-clustered by F measure. Significantly lower normalized Chao1 diversity was found in patients with multiple sclerosis relative to controls. Several TRBV segments were more frequent in patients than controls; TRBV5-6, TRBV5-1 and TRBV20-1 belonged to this group.

In the case of this clonotype: Its target is unknown.

Trimming removed 3 bases from V and 2 bases from J, with 10 bases in between. This CDR3 region has 14 residues. Source material: blood. This TCR was sampled from a girl aged 2 to 9 with multiple sclerosis. The V and J genes are TRBV12-3 or TRBV12-4 and TRBJ1-2; D might be TRBD1 (5 bases). As DNA, the CDR3 is TGTGCCAGCAGTTTCGTCGGGGGGAACTATGGCTACACCTTC. Its protein product is CASSFVGGNYGYTF.